Below, one T cell receptor beta chain is given with its context. This entry is derived from a study of control samples from healthy donors and cancer patients. TCRdb keeps only in-frame clones here, not all; method: immunoSEQ multiplex PCR. The table has around 75,000 clones, around 92% seen once. The junction had 9 bases not matched to a gene; V was cut back by 3 bases and J by 1 base. CDR3 size: 16 residues. The germline V gene has CDR1 SGHKS and CDR2 YYEKEE (reference sequence). The receptor comes from a woman aged 60-75 years in good health. The chain employs TRBV5-5 and TRBJ1-2; 7 nucleotides align to TRBD1. The sequenced material came from blood. The CDR3 nucleotides read TGTGCCAGCAGCTCAAAACAGGGGAGAGATAACTATGGCTACACCTTC. Translated: CASSSKQGRDNYGYTF.